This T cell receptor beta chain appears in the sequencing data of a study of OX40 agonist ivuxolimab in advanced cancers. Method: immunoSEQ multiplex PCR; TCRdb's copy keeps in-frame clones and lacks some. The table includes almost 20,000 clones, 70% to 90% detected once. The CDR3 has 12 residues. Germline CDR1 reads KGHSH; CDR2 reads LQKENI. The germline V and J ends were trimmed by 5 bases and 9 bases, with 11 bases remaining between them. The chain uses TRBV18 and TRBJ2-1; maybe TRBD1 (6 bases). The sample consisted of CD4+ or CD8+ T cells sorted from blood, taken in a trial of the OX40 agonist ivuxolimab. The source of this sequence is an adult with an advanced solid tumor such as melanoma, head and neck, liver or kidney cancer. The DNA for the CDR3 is TGTGCCAGCTCAGTCGGGACAAGTGAGCAGTTCTTC. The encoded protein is CASSVGTSEQFF.